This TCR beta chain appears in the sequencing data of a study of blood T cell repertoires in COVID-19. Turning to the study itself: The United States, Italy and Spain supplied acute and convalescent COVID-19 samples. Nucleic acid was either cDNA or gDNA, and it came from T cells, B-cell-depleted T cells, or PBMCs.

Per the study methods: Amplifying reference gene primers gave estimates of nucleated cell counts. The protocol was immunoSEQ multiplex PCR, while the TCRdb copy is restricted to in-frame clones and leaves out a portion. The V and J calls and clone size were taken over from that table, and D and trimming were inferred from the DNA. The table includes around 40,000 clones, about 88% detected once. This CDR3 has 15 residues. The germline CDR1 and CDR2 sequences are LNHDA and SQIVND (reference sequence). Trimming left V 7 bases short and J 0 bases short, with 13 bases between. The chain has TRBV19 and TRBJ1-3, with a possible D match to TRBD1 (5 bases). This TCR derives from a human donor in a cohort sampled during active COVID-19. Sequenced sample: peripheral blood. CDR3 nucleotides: TGTGCCAGTACCCAGGGCAGGATCTCTGGAAACACCATATATTTT. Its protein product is CASTQGRISGNTIYF.